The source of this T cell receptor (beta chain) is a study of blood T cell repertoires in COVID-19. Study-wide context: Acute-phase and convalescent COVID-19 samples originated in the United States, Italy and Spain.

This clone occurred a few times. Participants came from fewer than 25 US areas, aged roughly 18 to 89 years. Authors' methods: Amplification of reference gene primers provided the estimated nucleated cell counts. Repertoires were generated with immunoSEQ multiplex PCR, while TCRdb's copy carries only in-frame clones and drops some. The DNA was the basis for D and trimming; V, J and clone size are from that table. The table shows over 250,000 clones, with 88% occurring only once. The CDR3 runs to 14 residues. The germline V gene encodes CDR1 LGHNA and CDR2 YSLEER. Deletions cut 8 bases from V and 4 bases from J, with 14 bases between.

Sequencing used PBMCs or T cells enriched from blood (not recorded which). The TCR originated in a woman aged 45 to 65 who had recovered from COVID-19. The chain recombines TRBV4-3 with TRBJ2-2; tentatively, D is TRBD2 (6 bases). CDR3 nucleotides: TGCGCCAGCCGTTTCCGGGGGATCACCGGGGAGCTGTTTTTT. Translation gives CASRFRGITGELFF.